What follows are 10 T cell receptor beta chains derived from one specimen sequenced in a study of immune evolution from preneoplasia to lung adenocarcinoma. Produced via immunoSEQ multiplex PCR; TCRdb's table is partial and in-frame only. This sample carries 12,000 to 15,000 clones, 81% of them seen once, and the ten largest clones take under 3%. Sequencing was performed on FFPE minimally invasive lung adenocarcinoma tissue. Receptor source: a person aged 55-80 years with lung adenocarcinoma.

In this sample, this clone turned up once. V is TRBV4-3 and J is TRBJ1-6; D unresolved. Trimming took 1 base from V and 5 from J, leaving 12 bases between them. The CDR3 covers 16 residues. Per germline, CDR1 LGHNA and CDR2 YSLEER. The CDR3 region is CASSQGRAENNSPLHF. The CDR3 nucleotides are TGCGCCAGCAGCCAAGGGAGGGCGGAAAATAATTCACCCCTCCACTTT.

The chain joins TRBV18 to TRBJ2-3; D remains ambiguous. This CDR3 is built from 14 residues. V was trimmed by 4 bases and J by 2 bases, leaving 10 bases between them. Germline V gene data show CDR1 as KGHSH and CDR2 as LQKENI. The CDR3 DNA is TGTGCCAGCTCACGGACCAGTAACACAGATACGCAGTATTTT. Translated, it gives CASSRTSNTDTQYF.

The chain recombines TRBV28 with TRBJ1-1; D possibly corresponds to TRBD1 (6 bases). Germline assignment: CDR1 MDHEN and CDR2 SYDVKM. The V gene lost 6 bases and the J gene lost 4 bases, with 12 bases spanning the gap. This CDR3 is 13 amino acids long. CDR3: CASRGGLITEAFF. Written as DNA, the CDR3 is TGTGCCAGCAGAGGGGGATTGATCACTGAAGCTTTCTTT.

The chain recombines TRBV6-1 with TRBJ1-5, with D perhaps TRBD1 (5 bases). Per germline, CDR1 MNHNS and CDR2 SASEGT. V lost 4 bases and J lost 3, with 10 bases in between. The CDR3 runs 14 residues. The CDR3: CASSGAGHNQPQHF. CDR3 nucleotide sequence: TGTGCCAGCAGTGGGGCAGGGCACAATCAGCCCCAGCATTTT.

The chain combines TRBV29-1 with TRBJ2-7; no firm D call. Trimming cost V 2 bases and J 1 base, with 0 bases left between them. The CDR3 is 10 amino acids. CDR1 is SQVTM, CDR2 ANQGSEA, per germline. The chain's CDR3 is CSVESYEQYF. CDR3 nucleotides: TGCAGCGTTGAATCCTACGAGCAGTACTTC.

J is TRBJ2-1 and V is TRBV7-9; 7 bases are a match to TRBD2. CDR3 length: 14 residues. The germline CDR1 and CDR2 sequences are SEHNR and FQNEAQ (reference sequence). The V gene end was trimmed by 7 bases and the J gene end by 4 bases; junction bases not matched to a gene: 7. The CDR3 here is CASKPAGAYNEQFF. The CDR3 region has the DNA TGTGCCAGCAAGCCGGCGGGAGCGTACAATGAGCAGTTCTTC.

This clone was seen a single time. CDR3 in DNA: TGTGCCAGTAGTATCTACCCCCTGTCGCTCTACAATGAGCAGTTCTTC. Encoded protein: CASSIYPLSLYNEQFF. The chain combines TRBV19 with TRBJ2-1; no reliable D call. Looked up from germline, CDR1 is LNHDA and CDR2 is SQIVND (reference sequence). V lost 3 bases and J 3 bases, leaving 15 bases between the germline ends. The CDR3 has 16 residues.

This clone was seen once. V is TRBV7-9 and J is TRBJ2-4; the match to TRBD1 covers 7 bases. Germline CDR1 is SEHNR and CDR2 is FQNEAQ (reference sequence). V gave up 5 bases and J gave up 5 bases; unmatched junction bases: 6. The CDR3 loop spans 14 amino acids. DNA for the CDR3: TGTGCCAGCAGCCCCCCGGGACAGCAAAACATTCAGTACTTC. Translating gives CASSPPGQQNIQYF.

The gene calls are TRBV27 and TRBJ1-2; D is possibly TRBD1 (6 bases). This CDR3 is 14 amino acids long. V lost 0 bases, J lost 5 bases, and 10 bases lay in between. CDR1 and CDR2 (germline): MNHEY, SMNVEV (reference sequence). CDR3 in DNA: TGTGCCAGCAGTTTATCCCGAGGGGGGTATGGCTACACCTTC. Translation gives CASSLSRGGYGYTF.

The chain has TRBV19 and TRBJ1-3, with 7 bases matching TRBD1. The CDR3 is made up of 14 amino acids. Germline V gene sequence: CDR1 LNHDA, CDR2 SQIVND (reference sequence). The J segment lost 2 bases and the V segment lost 5 bases, leaving 3 bases of the junction unmatched. CDR3 bases: TGTGCCAGTAGTGCCGGGACAGCTGGAAACACCATATATTTT. Its translation: CASSAGTAGNTIYF.